This T cell receptor (beta chain) comes out of a study of T cell responses to AZD1222 COVID-19 vaccine. Whether given at about 4 or about 12 weeks, second doses were pooled. Repertoires were generated with immunoSEQ multiplex PCR, while TCRdb's copy carries only in-frame clones and drops some. The sample records around 180,000 clones, 88% being singletons. The CDR3 contains 15 residues. The germline V gene has CDR1 KGHSH and CDR2 LQKENI. The ends were cut back, 0 bases at V and 5 bases at J, with 13 bases in the middle. Specimen: peripheral blood, collected 28 days after the second AZD1222 dose. The genes are TRBV18 and TRBJ1-1; maybe TRBD1 (5 bases). This clonotype was obtained from an adult who received the AZD1222 COVID-19 vaccine. CDR3 in amino acids: CASSPPGGTGTEAFF. The CDR3 DNA follows: TGTGCCAGCTCACCACCCGGGGGGACGGGAACTGAAGCTTTCTTT.